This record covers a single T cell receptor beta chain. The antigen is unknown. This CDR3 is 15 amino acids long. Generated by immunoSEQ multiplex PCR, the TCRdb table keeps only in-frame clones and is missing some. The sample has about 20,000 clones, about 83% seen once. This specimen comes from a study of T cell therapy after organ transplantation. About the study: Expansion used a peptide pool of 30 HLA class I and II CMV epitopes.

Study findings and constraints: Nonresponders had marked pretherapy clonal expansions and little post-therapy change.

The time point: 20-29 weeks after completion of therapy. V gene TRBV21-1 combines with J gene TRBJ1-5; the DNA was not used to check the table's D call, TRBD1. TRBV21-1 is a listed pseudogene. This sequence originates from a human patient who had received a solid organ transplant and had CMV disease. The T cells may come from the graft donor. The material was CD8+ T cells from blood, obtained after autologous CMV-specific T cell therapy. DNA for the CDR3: TGTGCCAGCAGCAAATGGACAGGGGTGGAGCAGCCCCAGCATTTT. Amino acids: CASSKWTGVEQPQHF.